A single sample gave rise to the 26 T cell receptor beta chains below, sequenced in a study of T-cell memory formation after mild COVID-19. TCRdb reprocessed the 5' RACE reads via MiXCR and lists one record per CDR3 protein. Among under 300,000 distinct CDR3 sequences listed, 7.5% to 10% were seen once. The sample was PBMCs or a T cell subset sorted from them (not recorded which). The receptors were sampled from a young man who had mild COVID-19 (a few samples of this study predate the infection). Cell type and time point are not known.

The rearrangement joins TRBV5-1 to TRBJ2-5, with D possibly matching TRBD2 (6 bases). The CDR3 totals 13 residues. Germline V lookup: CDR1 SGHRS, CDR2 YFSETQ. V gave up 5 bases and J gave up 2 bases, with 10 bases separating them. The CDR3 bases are TGCGCCAGCAGTAGACTAGTTCAAGAGACCCAGTACTTC. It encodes CASSRLVQETQYF.

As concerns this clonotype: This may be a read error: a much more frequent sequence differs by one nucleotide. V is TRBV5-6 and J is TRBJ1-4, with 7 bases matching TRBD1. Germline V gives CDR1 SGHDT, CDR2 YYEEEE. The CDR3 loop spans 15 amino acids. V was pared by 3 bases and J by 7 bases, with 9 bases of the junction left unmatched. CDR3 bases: TGTGCCAGCAGCTCACCCGGGACAGAGTCTGAAAAACTGTTTTTT. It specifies CASSSPGTESEKLFF. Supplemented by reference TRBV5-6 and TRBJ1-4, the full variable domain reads DAGVTQSPTHLIKTRGQQVTLRCSPKSGHDTVSWYQQALGQGPQFIFQYYEEEERQRGNFPDRFSGHQFPNYSSELNVNALLLGDSALYLCASSSPGTESEKLFFGSGTQLSVL.

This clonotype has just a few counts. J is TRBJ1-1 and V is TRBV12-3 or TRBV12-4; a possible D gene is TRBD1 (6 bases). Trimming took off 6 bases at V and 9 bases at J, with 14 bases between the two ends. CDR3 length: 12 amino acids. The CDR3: CASRLETGKAFF. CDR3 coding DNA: TGTGCCAGCAGACTCGAGACAGGCAAAGCTTTCTTT.

The CDR3 DNA reads as TGTGCCAGCAGCCAATCCACCTTCGGACAGGGAATATGGCAGTACTTC. This encodes CASSQSTFGQGIWQYF. The chain joins TRBV4-2 to TRBJ2-7; 8 bases match TRBD1. The CDR3 is 16 residues long. Germline CDR1 is LGHNA and CDR2 is YNFKEQ. Trimming took 2 bases from V and 9 from J; bases not matched to a gene: 15.

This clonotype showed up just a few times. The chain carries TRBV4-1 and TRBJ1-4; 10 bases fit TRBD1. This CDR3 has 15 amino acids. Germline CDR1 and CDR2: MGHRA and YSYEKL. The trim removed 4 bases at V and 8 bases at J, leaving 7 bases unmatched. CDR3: CASSLPGTGEEKLFF. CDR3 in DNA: TGCGCCAGCAGCCTCCCCGGGACAGGGGAGGAAAAACTGTTTTTT.

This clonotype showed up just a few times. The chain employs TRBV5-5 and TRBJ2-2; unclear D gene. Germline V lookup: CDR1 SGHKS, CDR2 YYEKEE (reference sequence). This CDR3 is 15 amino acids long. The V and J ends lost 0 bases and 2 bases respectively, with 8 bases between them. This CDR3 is CASSLGADNTGELFF. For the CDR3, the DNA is TGTGCCAGCAGCTTGGGGGCAGACAACACCGGGGAGCTGTTTTTT.

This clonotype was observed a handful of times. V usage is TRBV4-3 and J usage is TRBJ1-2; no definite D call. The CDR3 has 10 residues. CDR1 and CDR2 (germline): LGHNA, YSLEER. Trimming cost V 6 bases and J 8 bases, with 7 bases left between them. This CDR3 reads CASSICGYTF. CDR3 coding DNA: TGCGCCAGCAGTATCTGCGGCTACACCTTC.

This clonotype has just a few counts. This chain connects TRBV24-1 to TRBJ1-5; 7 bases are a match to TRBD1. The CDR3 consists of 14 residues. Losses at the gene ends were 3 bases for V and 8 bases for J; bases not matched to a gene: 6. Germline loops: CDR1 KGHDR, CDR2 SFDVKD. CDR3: CATSDPQGEEPQHF. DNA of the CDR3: TGTGCCACCAGTGATCCCCAGGGGGAGGAGCCCCAGCATTTT.

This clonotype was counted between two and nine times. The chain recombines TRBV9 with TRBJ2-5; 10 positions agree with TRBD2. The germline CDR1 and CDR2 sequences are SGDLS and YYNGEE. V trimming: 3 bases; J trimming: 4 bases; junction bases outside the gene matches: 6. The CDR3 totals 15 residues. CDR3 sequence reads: CASSGLAGASETQYF. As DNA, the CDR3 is TGTGCCAGCAGCGGCCTAGCGGGGGCCTCAGAGACCCAGTACTTC.

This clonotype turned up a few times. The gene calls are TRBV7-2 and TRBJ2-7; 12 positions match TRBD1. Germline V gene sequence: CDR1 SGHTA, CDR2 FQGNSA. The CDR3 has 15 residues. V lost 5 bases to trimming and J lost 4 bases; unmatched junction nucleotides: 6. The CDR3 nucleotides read TGTGCCAGCAGCCTCAGGGGACAGGGGGCGTACGAGCAGTACTTC. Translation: CASSLRGQGAYEQYF. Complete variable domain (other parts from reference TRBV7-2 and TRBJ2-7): GAGVSQSPSNKVTEKGKDVELRCDPISGHTALYWYRQSLGQGLEFLIYFQGNSAPDKSGLPSDRFSAERTGGSVSTLTIQRTQQEDSAVYLCASSLRGQGAYEQYFGPGTRLTVT.

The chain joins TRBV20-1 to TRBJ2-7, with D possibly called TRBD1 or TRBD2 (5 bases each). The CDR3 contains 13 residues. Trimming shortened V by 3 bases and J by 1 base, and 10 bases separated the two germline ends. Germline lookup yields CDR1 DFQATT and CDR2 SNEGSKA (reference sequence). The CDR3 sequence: CSARRGPSYEQYV. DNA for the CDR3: TGCAGTGCTAGGAGGGGACCGTCCTACGAGCAGTACGTC.

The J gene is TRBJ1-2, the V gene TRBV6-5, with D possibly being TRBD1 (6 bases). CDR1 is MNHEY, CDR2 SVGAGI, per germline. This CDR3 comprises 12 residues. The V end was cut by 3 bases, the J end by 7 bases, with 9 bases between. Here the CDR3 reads CASSYGGGGYTF. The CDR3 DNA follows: TGTGCCAGCAGTTATGGAGGGGGTGGCTACACCTTC.

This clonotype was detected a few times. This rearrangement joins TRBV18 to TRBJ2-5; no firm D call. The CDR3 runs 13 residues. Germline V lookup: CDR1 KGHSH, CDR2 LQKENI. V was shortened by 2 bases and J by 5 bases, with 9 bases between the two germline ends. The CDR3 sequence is CASSPEGLETQYF. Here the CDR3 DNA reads TGTGCCAGCTCACCAGAAGGGTTGGAGACCCAGTACTTC.

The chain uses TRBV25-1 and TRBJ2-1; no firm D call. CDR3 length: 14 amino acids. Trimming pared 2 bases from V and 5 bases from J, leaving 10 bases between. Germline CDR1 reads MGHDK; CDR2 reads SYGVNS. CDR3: CASSEGLRNNEQFF. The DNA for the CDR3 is TGTGCCAGCAGTGAAGGGCTCCGTAACAATGAGCAGTTCTTC.

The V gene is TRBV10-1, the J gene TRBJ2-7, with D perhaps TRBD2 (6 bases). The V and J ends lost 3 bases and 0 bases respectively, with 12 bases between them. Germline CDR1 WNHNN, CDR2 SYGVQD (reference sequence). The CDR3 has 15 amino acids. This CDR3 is CASSETTGSSYEQYF. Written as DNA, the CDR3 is TGCGCCAGCAGTGAAACCACCGGGAGCTCCTACGAGCAGTACTTC.

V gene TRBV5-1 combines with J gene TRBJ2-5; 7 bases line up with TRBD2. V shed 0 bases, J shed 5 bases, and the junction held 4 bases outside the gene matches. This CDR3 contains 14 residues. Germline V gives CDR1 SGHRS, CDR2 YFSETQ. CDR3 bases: TGCGCCAGCAGCTTGGATCAGGGAGGGGAGACCCAGTACTTC. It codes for CASSLDQGGETQYF.

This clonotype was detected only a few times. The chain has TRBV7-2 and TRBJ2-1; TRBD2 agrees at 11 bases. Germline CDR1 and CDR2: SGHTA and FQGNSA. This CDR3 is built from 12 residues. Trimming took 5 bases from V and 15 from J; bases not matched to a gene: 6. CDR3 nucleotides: TGTGCCAGCAGCCCGACCGGGACTAGCGGGTTCTTC. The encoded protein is CASSPTGTSGFF.

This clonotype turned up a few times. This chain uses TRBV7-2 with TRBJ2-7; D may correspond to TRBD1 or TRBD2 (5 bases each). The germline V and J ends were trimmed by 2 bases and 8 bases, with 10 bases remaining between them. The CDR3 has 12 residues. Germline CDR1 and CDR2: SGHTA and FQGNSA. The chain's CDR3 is CASSLWGSQQYF. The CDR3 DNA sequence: TGTGCCAGCAGCTTATGGGGGTCCCAGCAGTACTTC.

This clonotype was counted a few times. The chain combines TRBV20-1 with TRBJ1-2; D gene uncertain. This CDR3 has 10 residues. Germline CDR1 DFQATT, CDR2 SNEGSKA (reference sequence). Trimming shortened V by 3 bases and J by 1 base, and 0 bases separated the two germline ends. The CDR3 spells CSASNYGYTF. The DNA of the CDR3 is TGCAGTGCTAGTAACTATGGCTACACCTTC.

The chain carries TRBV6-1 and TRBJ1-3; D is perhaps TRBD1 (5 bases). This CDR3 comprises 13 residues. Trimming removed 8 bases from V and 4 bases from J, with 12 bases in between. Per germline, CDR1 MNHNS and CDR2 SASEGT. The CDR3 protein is CASLQAPGNTIYF. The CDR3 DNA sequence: TGTGCCAGCCTACAGGCTCCCGGAAACACCATATATTTT.

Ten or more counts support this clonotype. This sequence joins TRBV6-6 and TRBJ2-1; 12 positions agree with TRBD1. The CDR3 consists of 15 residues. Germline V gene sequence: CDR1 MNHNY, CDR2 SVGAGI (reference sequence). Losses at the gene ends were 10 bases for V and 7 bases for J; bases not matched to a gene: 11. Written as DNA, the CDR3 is TGTGCCATCTCAAGGGGGACAGGGGGCGGGAATGAGCAGTTCTTC. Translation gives CAISRGTGGGNEQFF.

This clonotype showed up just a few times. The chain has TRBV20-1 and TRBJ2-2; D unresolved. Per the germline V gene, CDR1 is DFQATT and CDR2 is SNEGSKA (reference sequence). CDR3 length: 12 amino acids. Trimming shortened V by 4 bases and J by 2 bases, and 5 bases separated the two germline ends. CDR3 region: CSANTNTGELFF. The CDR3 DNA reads TGCAGTGCTAATACCAACACCGGGGAGCTGTTTTTT.

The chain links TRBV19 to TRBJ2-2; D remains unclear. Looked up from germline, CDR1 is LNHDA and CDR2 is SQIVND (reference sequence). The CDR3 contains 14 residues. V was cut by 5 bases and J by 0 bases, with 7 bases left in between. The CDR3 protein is CASSGQSNTGELFF. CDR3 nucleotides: TGTGCCAGTAGTGGGCAGTCGAACACCGGGGAGCTGTTTTTT.

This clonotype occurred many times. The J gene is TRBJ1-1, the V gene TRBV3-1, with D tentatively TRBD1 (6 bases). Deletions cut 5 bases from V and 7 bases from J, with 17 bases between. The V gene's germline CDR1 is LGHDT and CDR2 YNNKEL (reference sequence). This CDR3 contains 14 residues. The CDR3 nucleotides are TGTGCCAGCAGCACCGCCCAGAGGGGGGTTGAAGCTTTCTTT. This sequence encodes CASSTAQRGVEAFF. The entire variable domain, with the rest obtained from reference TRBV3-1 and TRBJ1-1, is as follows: DTAVSQTPKYLVTQMGNDKSIKCEQNLGHDTMYWYKQDSKKFLKIMFSYNNKELIINETVPNRFSPKSPDKAHLNLHINSLELGDSAVYFCASSTAQRGVEAFFGQGTRLTVV.

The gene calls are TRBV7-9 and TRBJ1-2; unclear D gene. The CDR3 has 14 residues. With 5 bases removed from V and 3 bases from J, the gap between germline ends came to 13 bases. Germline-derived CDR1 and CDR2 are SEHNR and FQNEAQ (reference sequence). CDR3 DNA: TGTGCCAGCAGCGGTGGGTCTGCTTACTATGGCTACACCTTC. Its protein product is CASSGGSAYYGYTF. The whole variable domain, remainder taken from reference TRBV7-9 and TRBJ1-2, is DTGVSQNPRHKITKRGQNVTFRCDPISEHNRLYWYRQTLGQGPEFLTYFQNEAQLEKSRLLSDRFSAERPKGSFSTLEIQRTEQGDSAMYLCASSGGSAYYGYTFGSGTRLTVV.

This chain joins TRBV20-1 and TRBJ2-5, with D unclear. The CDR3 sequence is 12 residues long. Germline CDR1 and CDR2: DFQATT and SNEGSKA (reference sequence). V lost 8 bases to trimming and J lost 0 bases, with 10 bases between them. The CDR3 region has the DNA TGCAGTATGGTCAGGTACCAAGAGACCCAGTACTTC. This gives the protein CSMVRYQETQYF.